This T cell receptor (beta chain) is drawn from a study of T cell responses to AZD1222 COVID-19 vaccine. Whole-study results and caveats: Only a handful of people who got AZD1222 tested seropositive at baseline. After the peak T cell response, and only then, were repertoires sampled. Clonal diversity may have been underestimated in mostly white British donors.

Data came from immunoSEQ multiplex PCR; TCRdb stores just in-frame clones and leaves some out. The table lists 150,000 to 200,000 clones, more than 70% of them singletons, with 20% to 30% in the top ten. In regard to this clone: Its specificity is not known.

This clonotype was obtained from an adult who received the AZD1222 COVID-19 vaccine. Here the sequenced sample was peripheral blood, taken 28 days after the second AZD1222 dose.

CDR3 DNA sequence: TGCAGCGCCTCCTTGGGACAGGGCTCCTACAATGAGCAGTTCTTC. Encoded protein: CSASLGQGSYNEQFF. This rearrangement joins TRBV29-1 to TRBJ2-1, with TRBD1 matching over 9 bases. The CDR3 is 15 residues long. Germline-derived CDR1 and CDR2 are SQVTM and ANQGSEA. V lost 7 bases, J lost 0 bases, and 7 bases stayed unmatched.